The clone carrying this T cell receptor beta chain was seen more than once but under ten times. Its matching antigen is unknown. Library preparation for TCR beta used quantitative 5'-RACE with molecular barcodes. In TCRdb, the 5' RACE reads were re-called with MiXCR into one record per CDR3 protein. The table includes some 400,000 distinct CDR3 sequences, under 25% detected once. The CDR3 totals 19 residues. Unmatched junction bases numbered 19, after V lost 0 bases and J lost 4 bases. Germline V gives CDR1 DFQATT, CDR2 SNEGSKA (reference sequence). This sample is part of a study of CD8 T cells in ankylosing spondylitis. Study outcomes and limitations: Clones linked to the disease showed a CD8+ phenotype. They occurred at relatively low frequencies in peripheral blood. Disease-linked clones were reportedly significantly enriched in matched ankylosing spondylitis synovial fluid. There was a TCR beta motif, made of fewer than 10 highly homologous variants, that appeared characteristic of ankylosing spondylitis blood. Before this, some motif variants had been reported in reactive arthritis synovial fluid and blood.

The receptor was isolated from a male donor with ankylosing spondylitis. Source material: blood, either unsorted or a sorted T cell fraction (not recorded which). The V gene is TRBV20-1, the J gene TRBJ1-2; 8 bases align to TRBD1. The DNA of the CDR3 is TGCAGTGCTAGAGATGAAGGGCAAGGGCAGGGGGCGTTTTTCTATGGCTACACCTTC. Translation gives CSARDEGQGQGAFFYGYTF.